This paragraph reports one T cell receptor beta chain. The antigen remains unidentified. Unique molecular identifiers tagged the TCRbeta library. One entry per CDR3 protein, called by TCRdb with MiXCR from the PCR reads. The sample lists just under 350,000 distinct CDR3 sequences, about a sixth seen once, with roughly 40% in the top ten. This specimen belongs to a study of T-cell reconstitution after alpha-beta-depleted transplantation in children. Whole-study results and caveats: Some patients owed their high day-60 TCRbeta diversity to surviving recipient T cells and thymic progenitors.

V was cut by 5 bases and J by 7 bases, with 17 bases left in between. CDR3 length: 15 amino acids. This chain connects TRBV12-3 or TRBV12-4 to TRBJ1-4, with a tentative D call TRBD1 (6 bases). The sample here was PBMCs, mostly from graft donor cells, taken 360 days after TCRalphabeta/CD19-depleted stem cell transplant. The clonotype was recovered from a male patient aged 2-10 years who had a stem cell transplant for acute lymphoblastic leukemia, so the T cells may come from the graft donor. The CDR3 nucleotides read TGTGCCAGCAGTGTCAGACAGGTCCTAAGTGAAAAACTGTTTTTT. It translates to CASSVRQVLSEKLFF.